This T cell receptor beta chain emerged from a study of breast tumors, draining lymph nodes, adjacent tissues. The sample holds many counts of this clonotype. As yet, its antigen is unknown. Axillary draining lymph nodes of breast cancer patients supplied the node samples. Regarding the study as a whole: The lymph node origin of tumor T cells was framed as consistent with a hypothesis, not demonstrated. Tumor and nontumor repertoires were significantly more similar in luminal-like than in basal-like breast cancer. Tumors had less TCR diversity than lymph nodes, more than nontumor tissue.

Trimming pared 2 bases from V and 2 bases from J, leaving 12 bases between. CDR1 and CDR2 (germline): SGHVS, FQNEAQ. The CDR3 extends over 15 amino acids. TCRdb re-derived calls from the multiplex PCR reads in MiXCR, one entry per CDR3 protein. The sample holds 85,000 to 130,000 distinct CDR3 sequences; 30% are singletons and the top ten take approximately 5.2%. Source material: axillary lymph node tissue. The receptor was isolated from a female donor with breast cancer. Some clones in this sample may be carry-over from other donors' samples. The chain links TRBV7-8 to TRBJ1-1; D possibly corresponds to TRBD1 (5 bases). This CDR3 is CASSLLRGGNTEAFF. CDR3 sequence (DNA): TGTGCCAGCAGCTTATTGAGGGGCGGTAACACTGAAGCTTTCTTT.